This is a list of T cell receptor beta chains from one sample in a study of memory CD4+ T cells and cytomegalovirus serostatus. Only in-frame clones appear in the TCRdb table, and some are missing; sequencing was by immunoSEQ multiplex PCR. Of under 75,000 clones in the sample, 80% were seen once. Sample: memory CD4+ T cells from blood. Receptor source: an adult in good health and CMV-seronegative. Some clones in this sample may be carry-over from other donors' samples. Both conserved end residues are part of each CDR3. Fields, in order: CDR3 DNA, CDR3 protein, D gene, V gene, J gene, clone size. The D gene is left open where the match is weak. Only part of the rows carry a size: once, few, many, or a class if the clone is expanded.

CDR3 DNA: TGTGCCTGGAGTGCTGCAGTCGGTGGCTACACCTTC
CDR3 protein: CAWSAAVGGYTF
D gene: .
V gene: TRBV30
J gene: TRBJ1-2
clone size: .

CDR3 DNA: TGTGCCATCAACGCGGCCGCAGGGGATACGCAGTATTTT
CDR3 protein: CAINAAAGDTQYF
D gene: .
V gene: TRBV10-3
J gene: TRBJ2-3
clone size: .

CDR3 DNA: TGTGCCAGCCATTTACTCGGGAGCACCGGGGAGCTGTTTTTT
CDR3 protein: CASHLLGSTGELFF
D gene: .
V gene: TRBV5-4
J gene: TRBJ2-2
clone size: .

CDR3 DNA: TGTGCCAGCTCACCATCAACCTCGACAGGGGGCCTATATGGCTACACCTTC
CDR3 protein: CASSPSTSTGGLYGYTF
D gene: TRBD1
V gene: TRBV18
J gene: TRBJ1-2
clone size: .

CDR3 DNA: TGTGCCAGCTGCCGGAGCAATCAGCCCCAGCATTTT
CDR3 protein: CASCRSNQPQHF
D gene: .
V gene: TRBV28
J gene: TRBJ1-5
clone size: .

CDR3 DNA: TGCGCCAGCAGCCATCTCCTAGGGGCTCGCACAGATACGCAGTATTTT
CDR3 protein: CASSHLLGARTDTQYF
D gene: .
V gene: TRBV4-1
J gene: TRBJ2-3
clone size: .

CDR3 DNA: TGTGCCAGCAAGGTACAGAGCAATCAGCCCCAGCATTTT
CDR3 protein: CASKVQSNQPQHF
D gene: .
V gene: TRBV6-1
J gene: TRBJ1-5
clone size: .

CDR3 DNA: TGCGCCAGCAGCTTGAGGGCAGGCTCCAACACTGAAGCTTTCTTT
CDR3 protein: CASSLRAGSNTEAFF
D gene: .
V gene: TRBV5-1
J gene: TRBJ1-1
clone size: .

CDR3 DNA: TGCGCCAGCAGCTGGGGGACTAGCGGGGGGCAAGAGACCCAGTACTTC
CDR3 protein: CASSWGTSGGQETQYF
D gene: TRBD2
V gene: TRBV5-1
J gene: TRBJ2-5
clone size: .

CDR3 DNA: TGTGCCAGCAGCTTATCGACGGGCAAAAACATTCAGTACTTC
CDR3 protein: CASSLSTGKNIQYF
D gene: .
V gene: TRBV7-9
J gene: TRBJ2-4
clone size: .

CDR3 DNA: TGTGCCAGCAGCCGACGCCCCTTGCAGGGGGCAACTAATGAAAAACTGTTTTTT
CDR3 protein: CASSRRPLQGATNEKLFF
D gene: TRBD1
V gene: TRBV7-9
J gene: TRBJ1-4
clone size: .

CDR3 DNA: TGTGCCAGCAGCGAAGGGGGCAACTATGGCTACACCTTC
CDR3 protein: CASSEGGNYGYTF
D gene: TRBD1
V gene: TRBV7-3
J gene: TRBJ1-2
clone size: .

CDR3 DNA: TGTGCCAGCTCACCACCGGCAAACTCTGGAAACACCATATATTTT
CDR3 protein: CASSPPANSGNTIYF
D gene: .
V gene: TRBV18
J gene: TRBJ1-3
clone size: .

CDR3 DNA: TGTGCCAGCAGTCTCCGGGACAGGCAGTTCTTC
CDR3 protein: CASSLRDRQFF
D gene: TRBD1
V gene: TRBV27
J gene: TRBJ2-1
clone size: once

CDR3 DNA: TGTGCCAGCAGCTTGGGTACGACTAGCAGGACCTACAATGAGCAGTTCTTC
CDR3 protein: CASSLGTTSRTYNEQFF
D gene: TRBD2
V gene: TRBV5-8
J gene: TRBJ2-1
clone size: .

CDR3 DNA: TGCGCCAGCAGCTTGCCGGGACAGGGAATGGAGACCCAGTACTTC
CDR3 protein: CASSLPGQGMETQYF
D gene: TRBD1
V gene: TRBV5-1
J gene: TRBJ2-5
clone size: .

CDR3 DNA: TGTGCCAGCAGCTTAGGGAGGGTCCCAGCCTATCAAGAGACCCAGTACTTC
CDR3 protein: CASSLGRVPAYQETQYF
D gene: .
V gene: TRBV11-2
J gene: TRBJ2-5
clone size: .

CDR3 DNA: TGTGCCAGCCGAACTATTCGGGGGAGGGGTACTGAAGCTTTCTTT
CDR3 protein: CASRTIRGRGTEAFF
D gene: .
V gene: TRBV27
J gene: TRBJ1-1
clone size: .

CDR3 DNA: TGTGCCACCAGCAGAGCGGGGGGGACTGGCTACACCTTC
CDR3 protein: CATSRAGGTGYTF
D gene: .
V gene: TRBV15
J gene: TRBJ1-2
clone size: .